Listed here are 13 T cell receptor beta chains from one sample, sequenced in a study of blood T cell repertoires in COVID-19. Data came from immunoSEQ multiplex PCR; TCRdb stores just in-frame clones and leaves some out. The sample has 200,000 to 250,000 clones; 84% are singletons. The sequenced sample consisted of PBMCs or T cells enriched from blood (not recorded which). The source of these receptors is a woman aged 40 to 50 who had recovered from COVID-19.

The chain joins TRBV14 to TRBJ2-1; 12 nucleotides match TRBD2. CDR1 is SGHDN and CDR2 is FVKESK in the germline V gene. After removal of 0 bases from V and 7 bases from J, the junction contained 10 bases not matched to a gene. This CDR3 spans 18 amino acids. CDR3: CASSQDSASSGRGNEQFF. In DNA form, the CDR3 reads TGTGCCAGCAGCCAAGATTCCGCATCTAGCGGGAGGGGGAATGAGCAGTTCTTC.

The CDR3 is CASSPEGVNYGYTF. CDR3 nucleotide sequence: TGTGCCAGTAGTCCCGAGGGAGTCAACTATGGCTACACCTTC. The rearrangement joins TRBV19 to TRBJ1-2; no reliable D call. The CDR3 sequence is 14 residues long. V was pared by 5 bases and J by 2 bases, with 12 bases between. The germline gives CDR1 LNHDA, CDR2 SQIVND (reference sequence).

The chain uses TRBV11-3 and TRBJ2-3; TRBD2 might be the D (6 bases). Germline CDR1 and CDR2: SGHNT and YENEEA. The CDR3 sequence is 14 residues long. The V and J ends lost 5 bases and 5 bases respectively, with 14 bases between them. Here the CDR3 reads CASSRPGAVDTQYF. In DNA, the CDR3 is TGTGCCAGCAGCCGGCCGGGAGCAGTAGATACGCAGTATTTT.

This chain joins TRBV7-2 and TRBJ2-2; a weak D match, TRBD2 (7 bases). Between the trimmed V and J ends, which lost 5 bases and 7 bases, there was a span of 17 bases. Germline CDR1 SGHTA, CDR2 FQGNSA. The CDR3 consists of 15 residues. The CDR3 sequence is CASSPAGAGYGELFF. CDR3 sequence (DNA): TGTGCCAGCAGCCCCGCGGGGGCTGGGTACGGGGAGCTGTTTTTT.

This rearrangement joins TRBV19 to TRBJ2-2; the D gene is possibly TRBD1 (5 bases). V lost 3 bases and J 5 bases, leaving 13 bases between the germline ends. Per germline, CDR1 LNHDA and CDR2 SQIVND (reference sequence). The CDR3 length is 15 residues. The CDR3 sequence is CASSIEQDLTGELFF. In DNA form, the CDR3 reads TGTGCCAGTAGTATTGAACAGGATTTGACCGGGGAGCTGTTTTTT.

The chain couples TRBV29-1 to TRBJ2-1; 9 nucleotides match TRBD2. This CDR3 contains 13 residues. With 8 bases clipped from V and 6 bases from J, the junction kept 8 bases outside the gene matches. Germline lookup yields CDR1 SQVTM and CDR2 ANQGSEA. CDR3 sequence: CSSLAGAGNEQFF. DNA of the CDR3: TGCAGCTCCTTAGCGGGAGCGGGCAATGAGCAGTTCTTC.

This chain links TRBV2 with TRBJ2-5; TRBD1 might be the D (6 bases). This CDR3 has 15 residues. Germline loops: CDR1 SNHLY, CDR2 FYNNEI. V was cut by 4 bases and J by 4 bases, with 16 bases left in between. DNA for the CDR3: TGTGCCAGCAGTGTGGCAGGGGCCCAGGGAGAGACCCAGTACTTC. Translating gives CASSVAGAQGETQYF.

The genes are TRBV27 and TRBJ2-7; D not resolved. The germline V gene encodes CDR1 MNHEY and CDR2 SMNVEV (reference sequence). The CDR3 consists of 14 residues. The germline V and J ends were trimmed by 3 bases and 2 bases, with 11 bases remaining between them. The CDR3 here is CASSLLGRTYEQYF. As DNA, the CDR3 is TGTGCCAGCAGTTTGTTAGGCAGGACCTACGAGCAGTACTTC.

This clone has more than one count but fewer than ten. The chain employs TRBV19 and TRBJ1-5; D gene unclear. The germline V gene encodes CDR1 LNHDA and CDR2 SQIVND (reference sequence). V was trimmed by 5 bases and J by 2 bases, leaving 13 bases between them. The CDR3 has 15 residues. Written as DNA, the CDR3 is TGTGCCAGTAGTCGTACAATCCAGGGCAATCAGCCCCAGCATTTT. Amino acids: CASSRTIQGNQPQHF.

The chain recombines TRBV18 with TRBJ2-6; 7 bases align to TRBD1. V lost 5 bases, J lost 0 bases, and 1 base stayed unmatched. There are 15 residues in the CDR3. The germline V gene encodes CDR1 KGHSH and CDR2 LQKENI. The CDR3 nucleotides read TGTGCCAGCTCAAAGGGGGCCTCTGGGGCCAACGTCCTGACTTTC. It codes for CASSKGASGANVLTF.

This sequence joins TRBV7-2 and TRBJ2-1; D is uncertain. The CDR3 extends over 16 amino acids. Trimming shortened V by 2 bases and J by 0 bases, and 11 bases separated the two germline ends. Germline loops: CDR1 SGHTA, CDR2 FQGNSA. The CDR3 region has the DNA TGTGCCAGCAGCTTATACGCCTACCACTCCTACAATGAGCAGTTCTTC. Translated, it gives CASSLYAYHSYNEQFF.

The chain combines TRBV12-5 with TRBJ2-2; 11 positions agree with TRBD2. The CDR3 is 16 amino acids. CDR1 is LGHNT and CDR2 is FRNRAP in the germline V gene. V was clipped by 7 bases and J by 5 bases; unmatched bases: 9. The CDR3 loop is CASAPPTSGKTGELFF. The DNA of the CDR3 is TGTGCTAGTGCCCCCCCGACTAGCGGGAAGACCGGGGAGCTGTTTTTT.

This rearrangement joins TRBV27 to TRBJ2-7, with 8 nucleotides matching TRBD1. The CDR3 length is 11 residues. Germline CDR1 reads MNHEY; CDR2 reads SMNVEV (reference sequence). The CDR3 loop reads CAVGQAYEQYF. The DNA for the CDR3 is TGTGCTGTGGGACAGGCGTACGAGCAGTACTTC.